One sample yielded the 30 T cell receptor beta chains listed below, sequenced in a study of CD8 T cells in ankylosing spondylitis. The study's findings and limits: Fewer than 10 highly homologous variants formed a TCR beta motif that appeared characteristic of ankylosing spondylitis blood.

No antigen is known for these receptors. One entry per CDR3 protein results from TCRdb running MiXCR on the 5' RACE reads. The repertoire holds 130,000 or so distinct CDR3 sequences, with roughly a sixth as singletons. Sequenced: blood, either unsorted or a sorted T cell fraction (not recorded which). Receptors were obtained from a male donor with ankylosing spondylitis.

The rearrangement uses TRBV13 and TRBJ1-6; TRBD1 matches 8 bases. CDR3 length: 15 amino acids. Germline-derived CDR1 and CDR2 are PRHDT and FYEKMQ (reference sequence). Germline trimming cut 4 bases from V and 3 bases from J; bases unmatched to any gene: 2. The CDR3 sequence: CASSSGTGYNSPLHF. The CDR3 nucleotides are TGTGCCAGCAGCTCGGGGACAGGCTATAATTCACCCCTCCACTTT.

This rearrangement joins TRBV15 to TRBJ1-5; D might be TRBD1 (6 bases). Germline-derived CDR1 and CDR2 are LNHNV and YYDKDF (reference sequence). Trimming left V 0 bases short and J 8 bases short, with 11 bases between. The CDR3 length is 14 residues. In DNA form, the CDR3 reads TGTGCCACCAGCAGAGATGGGGGGCAAGAGCCCCAGCATTTT. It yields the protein CATSRDGGQEPQHF.

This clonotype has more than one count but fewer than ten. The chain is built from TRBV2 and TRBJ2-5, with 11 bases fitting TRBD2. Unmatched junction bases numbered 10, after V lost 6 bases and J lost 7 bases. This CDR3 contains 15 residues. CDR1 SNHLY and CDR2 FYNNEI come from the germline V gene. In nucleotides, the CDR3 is TGTGCCAGCAGAACAACTAGCGGGAGTAGGTCGACCCAGTACTTC. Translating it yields CASRTTSGSRSTQYF.

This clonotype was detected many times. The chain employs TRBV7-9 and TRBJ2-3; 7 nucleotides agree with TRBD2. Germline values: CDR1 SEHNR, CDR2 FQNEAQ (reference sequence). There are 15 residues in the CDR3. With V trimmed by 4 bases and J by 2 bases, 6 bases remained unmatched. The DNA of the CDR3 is TGTGCCAGCAGCTATCTAGCGGAAAACACAGATACGCAGTATTTT. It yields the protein CASSYLAENTDTQYF.

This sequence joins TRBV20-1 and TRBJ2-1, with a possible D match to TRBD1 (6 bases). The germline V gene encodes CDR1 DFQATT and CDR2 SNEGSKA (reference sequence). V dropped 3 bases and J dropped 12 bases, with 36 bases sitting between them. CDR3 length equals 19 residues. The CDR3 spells CSASGASSVSVYQGRGQFF. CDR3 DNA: TGCAGTGCTAGTGGGGCGTCTTCGGTTAGCGTATACCAGGGGCGAGGGCAGTTCTTC.

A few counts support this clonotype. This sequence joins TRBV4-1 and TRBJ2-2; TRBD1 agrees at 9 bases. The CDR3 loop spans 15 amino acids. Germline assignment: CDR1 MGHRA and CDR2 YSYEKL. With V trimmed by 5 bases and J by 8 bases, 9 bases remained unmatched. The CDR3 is CASSIGTGLLGELFF. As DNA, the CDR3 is TGCGCCAGCAGCATAGGGACAGGGTTGTTGGGGGAGCTGTTTTTT.

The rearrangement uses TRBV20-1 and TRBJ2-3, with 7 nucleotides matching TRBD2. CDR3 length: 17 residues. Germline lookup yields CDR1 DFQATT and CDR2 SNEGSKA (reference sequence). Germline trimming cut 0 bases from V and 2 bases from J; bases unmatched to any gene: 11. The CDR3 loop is CSARDLETSHLTDTQYF. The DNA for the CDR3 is TGCAGTGCTAGAGATCTAGAGACTAGCCACCTCACAGATACGCAGTATTTT.

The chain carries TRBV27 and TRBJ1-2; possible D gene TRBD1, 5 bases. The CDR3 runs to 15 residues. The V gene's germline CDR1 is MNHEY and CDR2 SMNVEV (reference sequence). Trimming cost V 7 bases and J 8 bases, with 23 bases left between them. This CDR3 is CASTTTGTLVNGYTF. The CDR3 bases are TGTGCCAGCACTACCACCGGGACCCTAGTAAACGGCTACACCTTC.

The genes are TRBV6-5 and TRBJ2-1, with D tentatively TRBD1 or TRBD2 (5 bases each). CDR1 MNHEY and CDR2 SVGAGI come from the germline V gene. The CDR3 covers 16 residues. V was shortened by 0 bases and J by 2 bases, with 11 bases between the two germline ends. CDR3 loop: CASSYSSGAPYNEQFF. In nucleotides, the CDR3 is TGTGCCAGCAGTTACTCGTCCGGGGCGCCCTACAATGAGCAGTTCTTC.

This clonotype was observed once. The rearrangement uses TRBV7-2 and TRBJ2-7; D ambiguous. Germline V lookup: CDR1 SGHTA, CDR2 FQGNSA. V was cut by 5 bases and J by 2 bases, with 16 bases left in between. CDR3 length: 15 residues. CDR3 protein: CASSPPLTRTYEQYF. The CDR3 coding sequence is TGTGCCAGCAGCCCCCCATTAACCAGAACCTACGAGCAGTACTTC.

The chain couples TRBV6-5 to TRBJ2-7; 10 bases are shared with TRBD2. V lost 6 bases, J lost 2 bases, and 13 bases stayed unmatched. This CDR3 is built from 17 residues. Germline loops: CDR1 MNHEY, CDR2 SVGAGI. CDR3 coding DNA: TGTGCCAGCAGCGTTACTCTGACTAGCGGGCCAACCTACGAGCAGTACTTC. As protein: CASSVTLTSGPTYEQYF.

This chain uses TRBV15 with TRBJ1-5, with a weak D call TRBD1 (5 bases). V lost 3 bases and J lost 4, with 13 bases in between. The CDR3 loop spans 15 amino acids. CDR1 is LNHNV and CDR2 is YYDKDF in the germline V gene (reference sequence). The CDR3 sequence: CATSRGRGFNQPQHF. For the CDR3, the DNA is TGTGCCACCAGCAGGGGACGGGGTTTTAATCAGCCCCAGCATTTT.

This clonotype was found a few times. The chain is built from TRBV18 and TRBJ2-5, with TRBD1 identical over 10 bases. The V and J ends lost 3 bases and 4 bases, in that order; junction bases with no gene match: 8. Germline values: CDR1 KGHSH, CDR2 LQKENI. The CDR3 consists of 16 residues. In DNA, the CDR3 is TGTGCCAGCTCACCTCTTGGGACAGGGGTACGAGAGACCCAGTACTTC. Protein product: CASSPLGTGVRETQYF. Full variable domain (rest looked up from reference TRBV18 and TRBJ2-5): NAGVMQNPRHLVRRRGQEARLRCSPMKGHSHVYWYRQLPEEGLKFMVYLQKENIIDESGMPKERFSAEFPKEGPSILRIQQVVRGDSAAYFCASSPLGTGVRETQYFGPGTRLLVL.

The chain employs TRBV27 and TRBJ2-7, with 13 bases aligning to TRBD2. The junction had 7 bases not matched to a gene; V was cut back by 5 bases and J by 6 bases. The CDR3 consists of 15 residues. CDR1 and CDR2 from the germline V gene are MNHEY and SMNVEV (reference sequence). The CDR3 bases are TGTGCCAGCAGTGCCGGACTAGCGGGAGCCGTCGAGCAGTACTTC. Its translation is CASSAGLAGAVEQYF.

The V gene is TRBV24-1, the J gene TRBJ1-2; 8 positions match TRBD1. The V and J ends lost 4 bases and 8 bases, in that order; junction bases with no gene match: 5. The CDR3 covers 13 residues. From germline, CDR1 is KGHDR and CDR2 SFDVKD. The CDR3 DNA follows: TGTGCCACCAGTGACCCAGGGGGCTACGGCTACACCTTC. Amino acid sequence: CATSDPGGYGYTF.

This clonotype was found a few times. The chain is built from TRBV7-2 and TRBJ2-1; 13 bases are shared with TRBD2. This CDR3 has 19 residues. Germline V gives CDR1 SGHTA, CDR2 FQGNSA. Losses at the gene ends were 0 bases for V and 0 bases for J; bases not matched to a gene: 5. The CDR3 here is CASSLAGLAGLPSYNEQFF. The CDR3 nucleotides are TGTGCCAGCAGCTTAGCGGGACTAGCGGGACTCCCCTCCTACAATGAGCAGTTCTTC. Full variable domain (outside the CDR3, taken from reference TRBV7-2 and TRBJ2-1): GAGVSQSPSNKVTEKGKDVELRCDPISGHTALYWYRQSLGQGLEFLIYFQGNSAPDKSGLPSDRFSAERTGGSVSTLTIQRTQQEDSAVYLCASSLAGLAGLPSYNEQFFGPGTRLTVL.

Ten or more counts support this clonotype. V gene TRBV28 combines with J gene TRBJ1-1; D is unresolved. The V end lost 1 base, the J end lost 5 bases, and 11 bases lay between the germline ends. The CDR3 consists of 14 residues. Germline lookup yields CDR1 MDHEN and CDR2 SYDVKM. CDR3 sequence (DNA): TGTGCCAGCAGTTTATCGTCGGGATGGACTGAAGCTTTCTTT. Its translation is CASSLSSGWTEAFF. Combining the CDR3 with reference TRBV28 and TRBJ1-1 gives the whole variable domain DVKVTQSSRYLVKRTGEKVFLECVQDMDHENMFWYRQDPGLGLRLIYFSYDVKMKEKGDIPEGYSVSREKKERFSLILESASTNQTSMYLCASSLSSGWTEAFFGQGTRLTVV.

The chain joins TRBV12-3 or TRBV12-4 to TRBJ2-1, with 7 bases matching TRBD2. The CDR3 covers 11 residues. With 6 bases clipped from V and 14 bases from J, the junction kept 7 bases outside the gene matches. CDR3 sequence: CASSGGIGEFF. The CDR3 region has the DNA TGTGCCAGCAGCGGGGGGATAGGGGAGTTCTTC.

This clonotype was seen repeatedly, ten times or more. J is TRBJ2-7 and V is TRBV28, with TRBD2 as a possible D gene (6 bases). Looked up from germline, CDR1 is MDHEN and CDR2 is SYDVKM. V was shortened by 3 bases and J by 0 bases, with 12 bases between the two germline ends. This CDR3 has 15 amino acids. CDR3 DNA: TGTGCCAGCAGTTTTCGACTAGTTCTCTCCTACGAGCAGTACTTC. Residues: CASSFRLVLSYEQYF.

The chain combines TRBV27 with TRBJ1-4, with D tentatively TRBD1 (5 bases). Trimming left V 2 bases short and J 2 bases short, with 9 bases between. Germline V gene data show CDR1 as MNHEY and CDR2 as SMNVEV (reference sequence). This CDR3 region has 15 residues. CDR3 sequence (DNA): TGTGCCAGCAGTTTACTCGGGGGGACTAATGAAAAACTGTTTTTT. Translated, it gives CASSLLGGTNEKLFF.

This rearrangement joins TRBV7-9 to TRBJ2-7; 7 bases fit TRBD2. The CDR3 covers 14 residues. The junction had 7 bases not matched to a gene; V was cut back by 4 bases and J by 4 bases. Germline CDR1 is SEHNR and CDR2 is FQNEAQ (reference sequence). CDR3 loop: CASSSSSAGYEQYF. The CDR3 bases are TGTGCCAGCAGCTCCTCCTCAGCGGGGTACGAGCAGTACTTC.

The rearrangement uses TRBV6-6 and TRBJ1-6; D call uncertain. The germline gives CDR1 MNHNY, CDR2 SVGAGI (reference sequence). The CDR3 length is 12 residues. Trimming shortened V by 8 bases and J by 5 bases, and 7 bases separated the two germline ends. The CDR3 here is CASGQNNSPLHF. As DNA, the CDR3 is TGTGCCAGCGGTCAGAATAATTCACCCCTCCACTTT.

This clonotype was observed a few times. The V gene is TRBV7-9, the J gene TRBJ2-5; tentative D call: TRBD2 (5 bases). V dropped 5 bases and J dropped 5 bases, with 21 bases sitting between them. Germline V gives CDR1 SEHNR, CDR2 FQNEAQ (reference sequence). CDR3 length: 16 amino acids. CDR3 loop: CASSDVGDALRETQYF. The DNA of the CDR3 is TGTGCCAGCAGCGACGTCGGGGATGCACTTAGGGAGACCCAGTACTTC.

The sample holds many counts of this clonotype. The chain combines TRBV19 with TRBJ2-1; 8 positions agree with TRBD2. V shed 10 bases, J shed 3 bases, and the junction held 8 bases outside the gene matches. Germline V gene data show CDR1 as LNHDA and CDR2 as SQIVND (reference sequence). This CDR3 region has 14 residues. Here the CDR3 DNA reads TGTGCCACCTCAGCGGGAGCAGGCTACAATGAGCAGTTCTTC. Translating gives CATSAGAGYNEQFF.

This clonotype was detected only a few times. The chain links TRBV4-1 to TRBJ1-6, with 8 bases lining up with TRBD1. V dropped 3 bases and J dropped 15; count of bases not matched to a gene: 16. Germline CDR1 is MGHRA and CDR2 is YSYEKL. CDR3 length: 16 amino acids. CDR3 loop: CASSHAGQGTGGGLHF. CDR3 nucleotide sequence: TGCGCCAGCAGCCACGCAGGACAGGGAACGGGAGGGGGCCTCCACTTT.

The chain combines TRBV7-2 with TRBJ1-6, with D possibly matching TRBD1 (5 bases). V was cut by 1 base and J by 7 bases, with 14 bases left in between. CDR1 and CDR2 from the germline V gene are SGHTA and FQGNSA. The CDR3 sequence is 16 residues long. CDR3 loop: CASSLVGRGANSPLHF. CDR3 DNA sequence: TGTGCCAGCAGCTTAGTTGGTCGCGGGGCCAATTCACCCCTCCACTTT. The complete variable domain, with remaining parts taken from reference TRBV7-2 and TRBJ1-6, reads GAGVSQSPSNKVTEKGKDVELRCDPISGHTALYWYRQSLGQGLEFLIYFQGNSAPDKSGLPSDRFSAERTGGSVSTLTIQRTQQEDSAVYLCASSLVGRGANSPLHFGNGTRLTVT.

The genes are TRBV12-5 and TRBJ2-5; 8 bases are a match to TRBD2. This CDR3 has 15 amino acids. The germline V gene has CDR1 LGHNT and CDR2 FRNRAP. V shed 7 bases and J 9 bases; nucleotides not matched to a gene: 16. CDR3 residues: CASAPGGLDGVSQYF. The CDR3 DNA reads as TGTGCTAGTGCTCCGGGGGGGCTCGACGGGGTGTCCCAGTACTTC.

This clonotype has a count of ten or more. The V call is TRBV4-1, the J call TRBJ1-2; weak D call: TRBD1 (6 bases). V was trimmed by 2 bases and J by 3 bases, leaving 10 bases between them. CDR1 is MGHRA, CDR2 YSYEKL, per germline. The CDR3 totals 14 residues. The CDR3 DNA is TGCGCCAGCAGCCAATCCCCAGGGGACTATGGCTACACCTTC. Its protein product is CASSQSPGDYGYTF.

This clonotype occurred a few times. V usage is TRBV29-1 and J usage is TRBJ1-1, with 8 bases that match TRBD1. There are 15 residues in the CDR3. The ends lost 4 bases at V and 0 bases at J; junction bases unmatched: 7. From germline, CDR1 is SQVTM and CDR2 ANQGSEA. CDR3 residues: CSVVSGTGVNTEAFF. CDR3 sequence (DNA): TGCAGCGTTGTGTCCGGGACAGGTGTGAACACTGAAGCTTTCTTT.

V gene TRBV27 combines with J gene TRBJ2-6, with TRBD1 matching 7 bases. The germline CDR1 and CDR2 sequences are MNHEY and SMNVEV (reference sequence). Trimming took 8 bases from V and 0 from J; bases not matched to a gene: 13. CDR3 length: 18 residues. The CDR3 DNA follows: TGTGCCAGCTCCTTTAGGGGGACAGCCTACTCTGGGGCCAACGTCCTGACTTTC. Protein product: CASSFRGTAYSGANVLTF. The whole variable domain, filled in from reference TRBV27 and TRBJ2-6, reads EAQVTQNPRYLITVTGKKLTVTCSQNMNHEYMSWYRQDPGLGLRQIYYSMNVEVTDKGDVPEGYKVSRKEKRNFPLILESPSPNQTSLYFCASSFRGTAYSGANVLTFGAGSRLTVL.